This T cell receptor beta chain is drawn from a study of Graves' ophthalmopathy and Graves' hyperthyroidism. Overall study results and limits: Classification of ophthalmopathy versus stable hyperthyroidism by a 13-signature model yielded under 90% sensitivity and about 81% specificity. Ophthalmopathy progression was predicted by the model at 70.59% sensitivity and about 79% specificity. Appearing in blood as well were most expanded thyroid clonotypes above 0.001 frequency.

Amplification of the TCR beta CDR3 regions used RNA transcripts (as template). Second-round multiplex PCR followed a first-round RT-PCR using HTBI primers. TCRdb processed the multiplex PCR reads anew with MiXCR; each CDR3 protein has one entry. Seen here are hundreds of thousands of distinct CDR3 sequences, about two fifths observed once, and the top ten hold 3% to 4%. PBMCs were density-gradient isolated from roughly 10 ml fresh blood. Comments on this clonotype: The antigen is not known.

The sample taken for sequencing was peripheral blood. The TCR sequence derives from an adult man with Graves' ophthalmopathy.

CDR3 protein: CASSPALGEKLFF. For the CDR3, the DNA is TGTGCCAGCAGTCCCGCACTGGGGGAAAAACTGTTTTTT. V usage is TRBV2 and J usage is TRBJ1-4; no reliable D call. V lost 5 bases and J lost 8, with 12 bases in between. The germline CDR1 and CDR2 sequences are SNHLY and FYNNEI. This CDR3 region has 13 residues.